The 10 T cell receptor beta chains given below trace back to one sample, sequenced in a study of blood T cell repertoires in COVID-19. Clones were sequenced by immunoSEQ multiplex PCR, and TCRdb holds only the in-frame ones, with some missing. This sample has 65,000 to 95,000 clones, with approximately 80% found just once. The material sequenced was peripheral blood. The origin of the receptors is a woman in her thirties or forties with active or convalescent COVID-19.

The V call is TRBV18, the J call TRBJ1-5; the match to TRBD1 covers 7 bases. This CDR3 spans 15 amino acids. Unmatched junction bases numbered 1, after V lost 2 bases and J lost 0 bases. Per the germline V gene, CDR1 is KGHSH and CDR2 is LQKENI. The CDR3 coding sequence is TGTGCCAGCTCACCAGGGACAGATAGCAATCAGCCCCAGCATTTT. It is translated as CASSPGTDSNQPQHF. Based on the CDR3 plus reference TRBV18 and TRBJ1-5, the full variable domain is NAGVMQNPRHLVRRRGQEARLRCSPMKGHSHVYWYRQLPEEGLKFMVYLQKENIIDESGMPKERFSAEFPKEGPSILRIQQVVRGDSAAYFCASSPGTDSNQPQHFGDGTRLSIL.

This clone was detected ten times or more. J is TRBJ2-7 and V is TRBV28; TRBD1 aligns across 9 bases. The V gene end was trimmed by 4 bases and the J gene end by 5 bases; junction bases not matched to a gene: 9. The CDR3 extends over 15 amino acids. The germline V gene encodes CDR1 MDHEN and CDR2 SYDVKM. CDR3 nucleotide sequence: TGTGCCAGCAGTTATCCGGGACAGGGTCTAAACGAGCAGTACTTC. Translation: CASSYPGQGLNEQYF. The full variable domain, in which reference TRBV28 and TRBJ2-7 provide the parts outside the CDR3, is DVKVTQSSRYLVKRTGEKVFLECVQDMDHENMFWYRQDPGLGLRLIYFSYDVKMKEKGDIPEGYSVSREKKERFSLILESASTNQTSMYLCASSYPGQGLNEQYFGPGTRLTVT.

The rearrangement joins TRBV29-1 to TRBJ1-2, with D tentatively TRBD1 (5 bases). V lost 2 bases to trimming and J lost 7 bases, with 17 bases between them. The CDR3 is 14 residues long. CDR1 SQVTM and CDR2 ANQGSEA come from the germline V gene. DNA for the CDR3: TGCAGCGTTGAAATTCCGGGCAGGGTCTCTGGCTACACCTTC. Translated, it gives CSVEIPGRVSGYTF.

This sequence joins TRBV5-1 and TRBJ2-7; 9 nucleotides agree with TRBD1. The CDR3 consists of 16 residues. V dropped 0 bases and J dropped 3; count of bases not matched to a gene: 7. Germline-derived CDR1 and CDR2 are SGHRS and YFSETQ. This CDR3 reads CASSLARDREGYEQYF. The DNA of the CDR3 is TGCGCCAGCAGCTTGGCAAGGGACAGGGAGGGCTACGAGCAGTACTTC.

This chain joins TRBV27 and TRBJ1-2, with 10 bases lining up with TRBD1. V shed 5 bases and J 8 bases; nucleotides not matched to a gene: 14. Germline V lookup: CDR1 MNHEY, CDR2 SMNVEV (reference sequence). This CDR3 contains 16 residues. This chain's CDR3 is CASSARTGTGEGGYTF. CDR3 coding DNA: TGTGCCAGCAGTGCACGGACCGGGACAGGGGAGGGGGGCTACACCTTC.

V and J are TRBV6-5 and TRBJ1-5; D perhaps matches TRBD1 (6 bases). From germline, CDR1 is MNHEY and CDR2 SVGAGI. V lost 8 bases, J lost 6 bases, and 14 bases lay in between. The CDR3 length is 13 residues. The CDR3 protein is CASETGIAQPQHF. Here the CDR3 DNA reads TGTGCCAGCGAAACAGGGATCGCTCAGCCCCAGCATTTT.

V is TRBV7-9 and J is TRBJ1-1; a possible D gene is TRBD1 (5 bases). This CDR3 has 14 residues. Germline V lookup: CDR1 SEHNR, CDR2 FQNEAQ (reference sequence). V lost 5 bases and J 2 bases, leaving 12 bases between the germline ends. CDR3 loop: CASSTQGRNTEAFF. The CDR3 DNA follows: TGTGCCAGCAGCACCCAGGGCAGAAACACTGAAGCTTTCTTT.

V gene TRBV28 combines with J gene TRBJ2-1; TRBD2 aligns across 15 bases. The germline V gene has CDR1 MDHEN and CDR2 SYDVKM. CDR3 length equals 17 residues. V lost 4 bases, J lost 6 bases, and 7 bases stayed unmatched. CDR3 sequence (DNA): TGTGCCAGCAGTTACGGGGGACTAGCGGGAGGTTCCAATGAGCAGTTCTTC. Translation gives CASSYGGLAGGSNEQFF.

J is TRBJ1-5 and V is TRBV4-3; no definite D call. The CDR3 covers 17 residues. Trimming stripped 0 bases from V and 0 bases from J, with 12 bases between. Germline values: CDR1 LGHNA, CDR2 YSLEER. CDR3 residues: CASSQDWGEYSNQPQHF. DNA for the CDR3: TGCGCCAGCAGCCAAGACTGGGGAGAATATAGCAATCAGCCCCAGCATTTT.

The V gene is TRBV19, the J gene TRBJ1-1; D is undetermined. Trimming removed 6 bases from V and 0 bases from J, with 14 bases in between. In germline, CDR1 is LNHDA, CDR2 SQIVND (reference sequence). The CDR3 has 15 amino acids. The CDR3 region has the DNA TGTGCCAGTAGACCCAACCCAGGTCTGAACACTGAAGCTTTCTTT. Residues: CASRPNPGLNTEAFF.